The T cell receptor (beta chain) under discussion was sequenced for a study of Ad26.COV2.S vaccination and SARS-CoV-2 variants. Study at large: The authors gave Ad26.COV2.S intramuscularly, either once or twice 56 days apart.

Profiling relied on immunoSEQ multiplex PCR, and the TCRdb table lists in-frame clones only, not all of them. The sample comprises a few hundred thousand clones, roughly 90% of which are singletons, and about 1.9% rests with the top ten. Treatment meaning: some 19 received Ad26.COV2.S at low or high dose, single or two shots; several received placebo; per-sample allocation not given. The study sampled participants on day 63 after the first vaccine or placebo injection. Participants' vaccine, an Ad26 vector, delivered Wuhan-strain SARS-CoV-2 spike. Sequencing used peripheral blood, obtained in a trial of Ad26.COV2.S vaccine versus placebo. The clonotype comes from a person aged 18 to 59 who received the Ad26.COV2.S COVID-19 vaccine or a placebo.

The CDR3 region is CAIRAETQYF. CDR3 DNA: TGTGCCATCCGGGCGGAGACCCAGTACTTC. This sequence joins TRBV28 and TRBJ2-5; D ambiguous. Germline CDR1 is MDHEN and CDR2 is SYDVKM. The CDR3 length is 10 residues. Trimming stripped 10 bases from V and 5 bases from J, with 8 bases between.